This T cell receptor beta chain was found in a study of monozygotic twins with inflammatory bowel disease. The CDR3 runs 17 residues. Each donor gave roughly 2.5 ml of peripheral blood. The authors made each sample's cDNA in eight separate reactions. Through template switching, UMIs that included a 6-nucleotide sample barcode were added. TCRdb reanalyzed the 5' RACE reads, giving one entry per CDR3 protein sequence and no DNA. This sample's clone table lists 420,000 or so distinct CDR3 sequences. Sequenced sample: blood. This TCR was sampled from a human donor with ulcerative colitis or Crohn's disease, or a healthy co-twin of an affected twin (not recorded which). The chain employs TRBV21-1 and TRBJ2-2; TCRdb's D gene call, TRBD1, goes unchecked for lack of DNA. TRBV21-1 is given as a pseudogene. The chain's CDR3 is CASSKGLGTGATGELFF.